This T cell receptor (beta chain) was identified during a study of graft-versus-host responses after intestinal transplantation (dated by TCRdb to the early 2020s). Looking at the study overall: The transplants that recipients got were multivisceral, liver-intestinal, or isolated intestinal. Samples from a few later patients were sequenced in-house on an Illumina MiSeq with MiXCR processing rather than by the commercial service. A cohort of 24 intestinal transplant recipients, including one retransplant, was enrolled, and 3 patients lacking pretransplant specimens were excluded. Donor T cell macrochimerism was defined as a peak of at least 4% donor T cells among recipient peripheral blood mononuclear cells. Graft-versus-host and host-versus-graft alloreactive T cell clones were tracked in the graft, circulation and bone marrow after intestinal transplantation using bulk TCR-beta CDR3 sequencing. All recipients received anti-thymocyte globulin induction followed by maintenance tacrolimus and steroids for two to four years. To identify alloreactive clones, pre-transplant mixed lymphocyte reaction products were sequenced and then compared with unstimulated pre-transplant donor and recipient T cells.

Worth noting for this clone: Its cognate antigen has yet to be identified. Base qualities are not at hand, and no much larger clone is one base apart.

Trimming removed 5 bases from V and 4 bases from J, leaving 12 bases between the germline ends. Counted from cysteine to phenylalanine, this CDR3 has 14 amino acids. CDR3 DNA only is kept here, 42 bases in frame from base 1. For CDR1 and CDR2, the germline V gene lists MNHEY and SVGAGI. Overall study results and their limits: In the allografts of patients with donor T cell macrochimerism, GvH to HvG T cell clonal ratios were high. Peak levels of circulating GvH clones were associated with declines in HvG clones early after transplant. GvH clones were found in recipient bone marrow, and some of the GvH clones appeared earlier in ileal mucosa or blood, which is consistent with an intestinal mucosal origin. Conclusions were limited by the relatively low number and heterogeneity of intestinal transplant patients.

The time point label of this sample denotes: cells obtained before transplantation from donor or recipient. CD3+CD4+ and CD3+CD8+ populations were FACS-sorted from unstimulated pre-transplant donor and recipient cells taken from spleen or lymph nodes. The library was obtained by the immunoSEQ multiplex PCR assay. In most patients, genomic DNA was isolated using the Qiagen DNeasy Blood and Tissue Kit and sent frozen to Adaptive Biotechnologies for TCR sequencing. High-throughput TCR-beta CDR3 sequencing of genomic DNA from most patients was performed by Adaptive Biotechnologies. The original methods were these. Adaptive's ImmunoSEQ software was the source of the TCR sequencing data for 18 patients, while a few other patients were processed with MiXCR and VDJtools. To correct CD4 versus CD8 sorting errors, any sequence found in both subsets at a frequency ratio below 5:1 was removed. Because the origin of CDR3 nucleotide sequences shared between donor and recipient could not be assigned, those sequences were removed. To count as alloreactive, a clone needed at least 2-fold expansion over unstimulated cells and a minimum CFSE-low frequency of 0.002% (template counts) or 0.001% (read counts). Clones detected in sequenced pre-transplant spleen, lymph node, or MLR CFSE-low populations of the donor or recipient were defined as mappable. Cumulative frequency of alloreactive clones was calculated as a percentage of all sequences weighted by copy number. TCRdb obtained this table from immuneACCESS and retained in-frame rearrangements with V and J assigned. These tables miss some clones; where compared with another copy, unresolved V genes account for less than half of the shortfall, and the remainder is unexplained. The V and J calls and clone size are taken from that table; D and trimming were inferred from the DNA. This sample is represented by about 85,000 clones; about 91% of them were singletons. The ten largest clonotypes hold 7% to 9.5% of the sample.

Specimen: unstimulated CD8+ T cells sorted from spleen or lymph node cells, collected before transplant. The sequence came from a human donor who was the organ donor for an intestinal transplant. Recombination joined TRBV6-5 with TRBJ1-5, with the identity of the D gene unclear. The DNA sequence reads TGTGCCAGCAGTAGCCGGGCCGAAAATCAGCCCCAGCATTTT. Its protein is CASSSRAENQPQHF.